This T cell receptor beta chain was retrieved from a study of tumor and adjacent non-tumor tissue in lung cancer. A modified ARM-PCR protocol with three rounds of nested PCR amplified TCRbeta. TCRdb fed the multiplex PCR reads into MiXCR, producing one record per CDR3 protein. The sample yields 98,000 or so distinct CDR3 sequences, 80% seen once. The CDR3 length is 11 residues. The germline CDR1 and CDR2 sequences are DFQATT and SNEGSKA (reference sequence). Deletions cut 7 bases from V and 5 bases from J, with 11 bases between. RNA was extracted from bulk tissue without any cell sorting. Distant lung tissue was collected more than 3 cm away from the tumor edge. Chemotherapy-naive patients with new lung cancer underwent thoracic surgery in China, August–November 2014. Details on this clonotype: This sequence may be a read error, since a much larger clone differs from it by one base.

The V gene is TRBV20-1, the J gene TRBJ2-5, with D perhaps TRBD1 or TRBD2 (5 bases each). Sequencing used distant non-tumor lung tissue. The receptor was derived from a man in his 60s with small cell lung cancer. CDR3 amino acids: CSEGRAETQYF. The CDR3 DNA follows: TGCAGTGAGGGGAGAGCGGAGACCCAGTACTTC.